Sequencing of this TCR beta chain was carried out in a study of shared clonotypes between healthy human individuals. About the study: Participating donors consisted of two women and a few men aged 18 to 49.

This clone showed up just once. Generated by immunoSEQ multiplex PCR, the TCRdb table keeps only in-frame clones and is missing some. The sample shows 1.5 million to 2.5 million clones, approximately 95% of them seen only once. Cells designated naive CD8 were CD45RO-negative and were positively selected for CCR7, with terminally differentiated effector memory CD45RA+ cells excluded. There are 18 residues in the CDR3. Germline V CDR1 and CDR2: LGHNA, YSLEER. The germline V and J ends were trimmed by 0 bases and 1 base, with 13 bases remaining between them. The sample consisted of naive CD8+ T cells sorted from blood. The chain has TRBV4-3 and TRBJ2-6; D is uncertain. The source is a young man in good health. CDR3 region: CASSQDLFSPSGANVLTF. The CDR3 region has the DNA TGCGCCAGCAGCCAAGATCTATTTAGTCCTTCTGGGGCCAACGTCCTGACTTTC.